A selection of T cell receptor beta chains follows, all from one sample in a study of blood T cell repertoires in COVID-19. TCRdb keeps only in-frame clones here, not all; method: immunoSEQ multiplex PCR. The table has about 44,000 clones, 75% to 90% seen once. Sequencing was performed on peripheral blood. These TCRs come from a woman over 75 in a cohort sampled during active or convalescent COVID-19. The CDR3 runs from the conserved cysteine through the conserved F or W. The D gene is left open where the match is weak. Clone size is stated in some rows and not others, as once, few, many or a class when expanded.

j_gene: TRBJ2-7
abundance: NA
d_gene: NA
v_gene: TRBV6-5
CDR3aa: CASSYSFRTYEQYF

j_gene: TRBJ1-1
abundance: NA
d_gene: TRBD1
v_gene: TRBV9
CDR3aa: CASSDTGGSTEAFF

j_gene: TRBJ2-7
abundance: once
d_gene: TRBD2
v_gene: TRBV7-8
CDR3aa: CASSRTSGRGEQYF

j_gene: TRBJ2-7
abundance: NA
d_gene: TRBD1
v_gene: TRBV6-6
CDR3aa: CASRKTGGSGEQYF

j_gene: TRBJ1-1
abundance: NA
d_gene: NA
v_gene: TRBV5-5
CDR3aa: CASSLTTANTEAFF

j_gene: TRBJ2-5
abundance: few
d_gene: NA
v_gene: TRBV6-6
CDR3aa: CASSPGRRGHLQETQYF

j_gene: TRBJ1-5
abundance: NA
d_gene: NA
v_gene: TRBV5-1
CDR3aa: CASRESGLDNQPQHF

j_gene: TRBJ2-3
abundance: NA
d_gene: TRBD2
v_gene: TRBV18
CDR3aa: CASSRPGLAGADTQYF

j_gene: TRBJ2-4
abundance: NA
d_gene: TRBD1
v_gene: TRBV19
CDR3aa: CASSRGDRVAKNIQYF

j_gene: TRBJ2-7
abundance: NA
d_gene: TRBD1
v_gene: TRBV20-1
CDR3aa: CSATQGNEQYF

j_gene: TRBJ2-2
abundance: NA
d_gene: NA
v_gene: TRBV2
CDR3aa: CASSLRRTNTGELFF

j_gene: TRBJ2-5
abundance: NA
d_gene: TRBD1
v_gene: TRBV6-6
CDR3aa: CASSLYSGGKLVTQYF

j_gene: TRBJ2-1
abundance: NA
d_gene: NA
v_gene: TRBV2
CDR3aa: CASSQGLLNEQFF

j_gene: TRBJ2-3
abundance: NA
d_gene: TRBD2
v_gene: TRBV7-2
CDR3aa: CASTPIAGGPTDTQYF

j_gene: TRBJ1-2
abundance: NA
d_gene: TRBD1
v_gene: TRBV29-1
CDR3aa: CSVPDRDYGYTF

j_gene: TRBJ2-1
abundance: NA
d_gene: NA
v_gene: TRBV11-3
CDR3aa: CASSSRRGANEQFF

j_gene: TRBJ1-1
abundance: few
d_gene: NA
v_gene: TRBV5-4
CDR3aa: CASSLPSGNMNTEAFF

j_gene: TRBJ1-1
abundance: NA
d_gene: NA
v_gene: TRBV5-4
CDR3aa: CASSLLKTGARNTEAFF

j_gene: TRBJ1-2
abundance: few
d_gene: NA
v_gene: TRBV11-2
CDR3aa: CASSLGQPIYGYTF

j_gene: TRBJ1-4
abundance: few
d_gene: NA
v_gene: TRBV11-3
CDR3aa: CASSPRGLGSTNEKLFF

j_gene: TRBJ1-2
abundance: NA
d_gene: TRBD1
v_gene: TRBV5-1
CDR3aa: CASSLDRGSSGYTF

j_gene: TRBJ1-1
abundance: NA
d_gene: TRBD1
v_gene: TRBV29-1
CDR3aa: CSGSTGVNTEAFF

j_gene: TRBJ2-7
abundance: few
d_gene: TRBD2
v_gene: TRBV3-1/TRBV3-2
CDR3aa: CASSLAGAGYEQYF

j_gene: TRBJ1-3
abundance: NA
d_gene: NA
v_gene: TRBV10-3
CDR3aa: CAISGAGNSGNTIYF

j_gene: TRBJ1-5
abundance: once
d_gene: NA
v_gene: TRBV27
CDR3aa: CASSLVGQGPNQPQHF

j_gene: TRBJ2-1
abundance: NA
d_gene: TRBD2
v_gene: TRBV19
CDR3aa: CASSTTSGAYNEQFF

j_gene: TRBJ2-7
abundance: medium-sized
d_gene: TRBD1
v_gene: TRBV5-1
CDR3aa: CASSPGTGGLYEQYF

j_gene: TRBJ2-1
abundance: NA
d_gene: TRBD2
v_gene: TRBV5-1
CDR3aa: CASSGGGHDNEQFF

j_gene: TRBJ1-1
abundance: NA
d_gene: NA
v_gene: TRBV18
CDR3aa: CASSGGEGRVAFF

j_gene: TRBJ1-1
abundance: NA
d_gene: TRBD1
v_gene: TRBV4-2
CDR3aa: CASSPSRDRETEAFF